The clone carrying this TCR beta chain has just a few counts. The antigen remains unidentified. CDR3 length: 18 amino acids. Germline V gene sequence: CDR1 LGHDT, CDR2 YNNKEL (reference sequence). The J segment lost 1 base and the V segment lost 0 bases, leaving 10 bases of the junction unmatched. The sample comes from a study of T cells in Graves' hyperthyroidism and ophthalmopathy. Findings and caveats of the study: Before onset, by a median of 6.5 months, the model predicted ophthalmopathy. The authors' 13 V-J model separated ophthalmopathy from stable hyperthyroidism.

Newly diagnosed hyperthyroidism patients aged 18 to 65 years had disease lasting under 2 months. The source material, RNA transcripts, was used to amplify TCR beta CDR3 regions. HTBI primers were used for first-round RT-PCR of the TCR CDR3. MiXCR, applied by TCRdb to the multiplex PCR reads, yields one record per CDR3 protein. The data hold about 380,000 distinct CDR3 sequences, with roughly 14% observed a single time. The chain is built from TRBV3-1 and TRBJ1-1; 8 positions agree with TRBD1. The sequenced sample was blood. The sequence came from a woman between 55 and 75 years old with Graves' hyperthyroidism. Written as DNA, the CDR3 is TGTGCCAGCAGCCAAGATAGAAGGCCAGGGGGCGCGAACACTGAAGCTTTCTTT. The encoded protein is CASSQDRRPGGANTEAFF.